This TCR beta chain was identified in a study of T cells in Graves' hyperthyroidism and ophthalmopathy. Overall study results and limits: Ophthalmopathy was predicted by the model a median of about 6.7 months ahead of onset.

This clonotype turned up a few times. Its antigen remains unidentified. What was amplified from RNA transcripts were TCR beta CDR3 regions. HTBI primers were employed in a first-round RT-PCR of the TCR CDR3. TCRdb redid the calling of the multiplex PCR reads with MiXCR, one entry per CDR3 protein. The sample shows more than 350,000 distinct CDR3 sequences, approximately 14% of them seen only once. Losses at the gene ends were 4 bases for V and 7 bases for J; bases not matched to a gene: 11. CDR3 length: 16 amino acids. CDR1 is SGHRS and CDR2 is YFSETQ in the germline V gene. Sequencing was done on a sample of blood. The origin of this receptor is a woman aged 60-70 years with Graves' ophthalmopathy. V gene TRBV5-1 combines with J gene TRBJ2-1; 10 bases are shared with TRBD2. The CDR3 coding sequence is TGCGCCAGCAGCATCTCCGGGGCTAGCGGGAGTAATGAGCAGTTCTTC. Amino acid sequence: CASSISGASGSNEQFF.